These 18 T cell receptor beta chains were sequenced from one sample in a study of T cell responses to AZD1222 COVID-19 vaccine. The assay was immunoSEQ multiplex PCR, and TCRdb's table has in-frame clones only and misses some. The data show about 140,000 clones, with roughly 90% seen just once and 1.1% to 1.5% held by the top ten. Sequencing was performed on peripheral blood, taken on day 0 of AZD1222 vaccination. These receptor sequences come from an adult in good health.

The V gene is TRBV29-1, the J gene TRBJ1-2; 8 bases agree with TRBD1. Unmatched junction bases numbered 4, after V lost 7 bases and J lost 6 bases. This CDR3 comprises 11 residues. Germline-derived CDR1 and CDR2 are SQVTM and ANQGSEA. The CDR3 is CSARGPDGYTF. For the CDR3, the DNA is TGCAGCGCCAGGGGGCCAGATGGCTACACCTTC.

The chain couples TRBV27 to TRBJ1-1; TRBD1 aligns across 11 bases. The CDR3 contains 13 residues. J was trimmed by 11 bases and V by 5 bases; bases with no gene match: 7. Looked up from germline, CDR1 is MNHEY and CDR2 is SMNVEV (reference sequence). The chain's CDR3 is CASSPRDRGRAFF. Written as DNA, the CDR3 is TGTGCCAGCAGTCCCCGGGACAGGGGGAGGGCTTTCTTT.

The chain joins TRBV28 to TRBJ2-1; 7 positions agree with TRBD1. V shed 6 bases and J 6 bases; nucleotides not matched to a gene: 8. This CDR3 has 14 residues. Germline loops: CDR1 MDHEN, CDR2 SYDVKM. In DNA, the CDR3 is TGTGCCAGCAGGAGGACGACAGGGATCAATGAGCAGTTCTTC. This gives the protein CASRRTTGINEQFF.

For the CDR3, the DNA is TGTGCCAGCAGTTTATCCGGCAGGGTTGTTCATTCCGGGGAGCTGTTTTTT. Amino acids: CASSLSGRVVHSGELFF. This sequence joins TRBV27 and TRBJ2-2; maybe TRBD1 (5 bases). V dropped 0 bases and J dropped 6 bases, with 17 bases sitting between them. Germline assignment: CDR1 MNHEY and CDR2 SMNVEV (reference sequence). The CDR3 covers 17 residues.

This rearrangement joins TRBV28 to TRBJ2-1; D is unresolved. This CDR3 region has 15 residues. The germline CDR1 and CDR2 sequences are MDHEN and SYDVKM. Trimming cost V 5 bases and J 4 bases, with 15 bases left between them. The CDR3 DNA reads as TGTGCCAGCAGTCCCGGTCTAGGCGGTTACAATGAGCAGTTCTTC. It specifies CASSPGLGGYNEQFF. The variable domain in full, completed from reference TRBV28 and TRBJ2-1, reads DVKVTQSSRYLVKRTGEKVFLECVQDMDHENMFWYRQDPGLGLRLIYFSYDVKMKEKGDIPEGYSVSREKKERFSLILESASTNQTSMYLCASSPGLGGYNEQFFGPGTRLTVL.

Concerning this clone itself: The sample contains more than one DNA sequence encoding this CDR3. The chain combines TRBV28 with TRBJ2-5, with 10 bases identical to TRBD1. The germline gives CDR1 MDHEN, CDR2 SYDVKM. J was trimmed by 2 bases and V by 4 bases; bases with no gene match: 4. This CDR3 has 15 amino acids. CDR3 in amino acids: CASSSRDRGQETQYF. CDR3 DNA sequence: TGTGCCAGCAGTTCCCGGGACAGGGGACAAGAGACCCAGTACTTC.

The gene calls are TRBV10-1 and TRBJ2-5, with 10 bases fitting TRBD2. J was trimmed by 0 bases and V by 6 bases; bases with no gene match: 1. CDR1 is WNHNN and CDR2 is SYGVQD in the germline V gene (reference sequence). The CDR3 loop spans 14 amino acids. Here the CDR3 reads CASSLAGDQETQYF. CDR3 nucleotide sequence: TGCGCCAGCAGCCTAGCGGGGGACCAAGAGACCCAGTACTTC.

The V and J genes are TRBV18 and TRBJ2-7; 9 bases agree with TRBD2. Looked up from germline, CDR1 is KGHSH and CDR2 is LQKENI. This CDR3 spans 15 amino acids. The junction had 6 bases not matched to a gene; V was cut back by 3 bases and J by 3 bases. The CDR3 coding sequence is TGTGCCAGCTCACCGGAACTAGCGGGCCTCTACGAGCAGTACTTC. It is translated as CASSPELAGLYEQYF.

V usage is TRBV3-1 (or the pseudogene TRBV3-2) and J usage is TRBJ1-6; D gene ambiguous. Germline-derived CDR1 and CDR2 are LGHDT and YNNKEL (reference sequence). The CDR3 covers 15 residues. V lost 0 bases and J 5 bases, leaving 8 bases between the germline ends. This CDR3 reads CASSQEGSDNSPLHF. The CDR3 coding sequence is TGTGCCAGCAGCCAAGAGGGCAGCGATAATTCACCCCTCCACTTT.

This chain links TRBV6-5 with TRBJ2-3; D call uncertain. The CDR3 totals 15 residues. CDR1 and CDR2 from the germline V gene are MNHEY and SVGAGI. V lost 1 base and J lost 0, with 8 bases in between. The CDR3 DNA sequence: TGTGCCAGCAGTTACTGGCTATCTAGCACAGATACGCAGTATTTT. It yields the protein CASSYWLSSTDTQYF.

This clone was counted only a few times. The chain combines TRBV19 with TRBJ1-3; no clear D gene. This CDR3 spans 15 amino acids. Germline assignment: CDR1 LNHDA and CDR2 SQIVND (reference sequence). Trimming took off 4 bases at V and 0 bases at J, with 10 bases between the two ends. CDR3 DNA sequence: TGTGCCAGTAGTAAAATGGGAATCTCTGGAAACACCATATATTTT. The encoded protein is CASSKMGISGNTIYF.

The V call is TRBV2, the J call TRBJ2-3; possibly TRBD2 for D (6 bases). The V and J ends lost 7 bases and 3 bases respectively, with 14 bases between them. Germline V lookup: CDR1 SNHLY, CDR2 FYNNEI. The CDR3 extends over 14 amino acids. Written as DNA, the CDR3 is TGTGCCAGCACGATTGGCGGGATGACAGATACGCAGTATTTT. Amino acid sequence: CASTIGGMTDTQYF.

This clone was counted a single time. The chain is built from TRBV27 and TRBJ1-2, with 9 bases identical to TRBD1. The CDR3 is 15 amino acids. Germline assignment: CDR1 MNHEY and CDR2 SMNVEV (reference sequence). J lost 4 bases, V lost 5 bases, and 8 bases had no gene match. The CDR3 bases are TGTGCCAGCAGTACGCGGACAGGGGCAGGCTATGGCTACACCTTC. It is translated as CASSTRTGAGYGYTF.

The CDR3 here is CASSQDTLANSPLHF. The CDR3 DNA sequence: TGTGCCAGCAGCCAAGACACCTTGGCAAATTCACCCCTCCACTTT. The chain recombines TRBV3-1 (or the pseudogene TRBV3-2) with TRBJ1-6; D unresolved. CDR1 and CDR2 (germline): LGHDT, YNNKEL (reference sequence). Trimming stripped 0 bases from V and 7 bases from J, with 10 bases between. The CDR3 spans 15 residues.

This clone is a singleton in its sample. The chain combines TRBV5-6 with TRBJ1-6; maybe TRBD1 (5 bases). V was trimmed by 4 bases and J by 6 bases, leaving 11 bases between them. Germline V gives CDR1 SGHDT, CDR2 YYEEEE. The CDR3 has 14 amino acids. Here the CDR3 DNA reads TGTGCCAGCAGCCCGGGGGGGAGTAATTCACCCCTCCACTTT. It is translated as CASSPGGSNSPLHF.

There are a few counts of this clone. This chain connects TRBV7-2 to TRBJ1-1; D not resolved. CDR3 length: 15 amino acids. Germline assignment: CDR1 SGHTA and CDR2 FQGNSA. Between the trimmed V and J ends, which lost 5 bases and 6 bases, there was a span of 19 bases. DNA for the CDR3: TGTGCCAGCAGCCCCGACTTCTTCAGGTCCTCTGAAGCTTTCTTT. Translating it yields CASSPDFFRSSEAFF.

This chain links TRBV9 with TRBJ2-7; a possible D gene is TRBD1 (6 bases). Trimming took 3 bases from V and 3 from J, leaving 16 bases between them. Germline CDR1 reads SGDLS; CDR2 reads YYNGEE. The CDR3 covers 15 residues. CDR3 protein: CASSAGRTDHYEQYF. The CDR3 region has the DNA TGTGCCAGCAGCGCGGGCCGGACAGACCACTACGAGCAGTACTTC.

The genes are TRBV15 and TRBJ2-3; weak D call: TRBD2 (5 bases). V was shortened by 0 bases and J by 1 base, with 8 bases between the two germline ends. The CDR3 runs 15 residues. CDR1 and CDR2 (germline): LNHNV, YYDKDF (reference sequence). DNA for the CDR3: TGTGCCACCAGCAGAGATCGGACTGGCACAGATACGCAGTATTTT. Protein product: CATSRDRTGTDTQYF.